This T cell receptor (beta chain) was profiled in a study of cytotoxic CD8 clonotypes in ibrutinib-treated CLL. Study at large: IGHV unmutated under 18; relapsed/refractory around twelve; treatment-naive about 14. An average of roughly 250,000 productive templates and 94,082 productive rearrangements was obtained per sample.

Germline values: CDR1 KGHSH, CDR2 LQKENI. Trimming removed 2 bases at V and 0 bases at J, with 4 bases between. This CDR3 spans 14 amino acids. Targeted sequencing depth ranged from 1 in 200,000 to 1 in 1 million T cells. This table comes from immunoSEQ multiplex PCR, and its TCRdb copy is limited to in-frame clones, with some not included. The sample comprises fewer than 400,000 clones, over 60% of which are singletons, and just under 6.5% rests with the top ten. The sample here was PBMCs, taken after 36 months of ibrutinib treatment. V usage is TRBV18 and J usage is TRBJ2-2; D gene uncertain. This receptor was taken from a human donor with chronic lymphocytic leukemia. Written as DNA, the CDR3 is TGTGCCAGCTCACCAGGGTCGAACACCGGGGAGCTGTTTTTT. It translates to CASSPGSNTGELFF.